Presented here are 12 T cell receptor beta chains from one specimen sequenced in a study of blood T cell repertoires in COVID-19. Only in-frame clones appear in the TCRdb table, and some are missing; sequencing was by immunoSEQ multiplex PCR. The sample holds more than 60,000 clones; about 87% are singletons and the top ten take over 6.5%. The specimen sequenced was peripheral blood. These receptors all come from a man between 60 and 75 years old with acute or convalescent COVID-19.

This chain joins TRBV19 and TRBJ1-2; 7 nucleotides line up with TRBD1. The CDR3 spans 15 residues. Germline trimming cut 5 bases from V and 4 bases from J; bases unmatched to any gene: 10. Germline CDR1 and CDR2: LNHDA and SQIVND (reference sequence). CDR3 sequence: CASSLGTERTYGYTF. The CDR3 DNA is TGTGCCAGTAGTCTAGGGACAGAGAGGACCTATGGCTACACCTTC.

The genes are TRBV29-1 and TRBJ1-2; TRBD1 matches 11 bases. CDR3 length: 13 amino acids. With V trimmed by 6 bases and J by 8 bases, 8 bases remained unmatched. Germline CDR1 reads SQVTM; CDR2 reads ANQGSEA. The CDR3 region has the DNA TGCAGCGTAGACCCCGGGACAGGGGGGGGCTACACCTTC. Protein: CSVDPGTGGGYTF.

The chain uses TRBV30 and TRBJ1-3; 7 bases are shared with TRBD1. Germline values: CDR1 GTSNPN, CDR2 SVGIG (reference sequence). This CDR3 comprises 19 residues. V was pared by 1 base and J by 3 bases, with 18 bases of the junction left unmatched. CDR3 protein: CAWSDPTGLLGSFGNTIYF. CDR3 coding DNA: TGTGCCTGGAGTGACCCGACAGGGCTGCTTGGTTCATTTGGAAACACCATATATTTT.

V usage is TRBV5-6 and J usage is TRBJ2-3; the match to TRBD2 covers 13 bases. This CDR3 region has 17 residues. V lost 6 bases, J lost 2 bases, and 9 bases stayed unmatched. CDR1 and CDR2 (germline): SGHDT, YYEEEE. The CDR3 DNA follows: TGTGCCAGCAACGGACTAGCGGGGGCCTTCATCACAGATACGCAGTATTTT. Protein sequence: CASNGLAGAFITDTQYF.

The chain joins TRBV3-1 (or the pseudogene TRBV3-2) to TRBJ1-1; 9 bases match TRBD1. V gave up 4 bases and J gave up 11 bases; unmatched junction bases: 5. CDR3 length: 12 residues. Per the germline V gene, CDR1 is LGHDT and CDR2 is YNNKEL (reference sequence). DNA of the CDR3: TGTGCCAGCAGCCTAGGGGACAGGGTTGCTTTCTTT. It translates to CASSLGDRVAFF.

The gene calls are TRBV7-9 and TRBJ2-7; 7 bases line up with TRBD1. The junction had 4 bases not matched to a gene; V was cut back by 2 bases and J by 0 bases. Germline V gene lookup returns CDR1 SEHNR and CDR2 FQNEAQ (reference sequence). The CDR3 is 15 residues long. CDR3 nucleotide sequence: TGTGCCAGCAGCTTAACGACAGGGAGCTCCTACGAGCAGTACTTC. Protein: CASSLTTGSSYEQYF.

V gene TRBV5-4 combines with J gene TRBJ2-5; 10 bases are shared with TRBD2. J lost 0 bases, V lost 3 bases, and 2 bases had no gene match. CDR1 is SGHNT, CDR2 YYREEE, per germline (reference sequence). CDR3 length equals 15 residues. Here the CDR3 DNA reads TGTGCCAGCAGCTCCCTAGCGGGGGACCAAGAGACCCAGTACTTC. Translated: CASSSLAGDQETQYF. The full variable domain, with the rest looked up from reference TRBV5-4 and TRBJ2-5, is ETGVTQSPTHLIKTRGQQVTLRCSSQSGHNTVSWYQQALGQGPQFIFQYYREEENGRGNFPPRFSGLQFPNYSSELNVNALELDDSALYLCASSSLAGDQETQYFGPGTRLLVL.

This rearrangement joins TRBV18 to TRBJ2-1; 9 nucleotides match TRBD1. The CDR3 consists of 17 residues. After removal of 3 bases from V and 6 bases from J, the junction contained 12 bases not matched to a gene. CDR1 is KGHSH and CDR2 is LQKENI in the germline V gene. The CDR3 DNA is TGTGCCAGCTCACCGCCTATCGGACAGGGGCCTACCAATGAGCAGTTCTTC. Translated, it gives CASSPPIGQGPTNEQFF.

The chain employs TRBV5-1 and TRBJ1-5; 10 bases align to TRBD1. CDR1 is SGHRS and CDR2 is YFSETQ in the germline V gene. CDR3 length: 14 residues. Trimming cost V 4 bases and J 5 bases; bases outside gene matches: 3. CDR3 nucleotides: TGCGCCAGCAGCCCCGGGACAGGGGATCAGCCCCAGCATTTT. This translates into CASSPGTGDQPQHF.

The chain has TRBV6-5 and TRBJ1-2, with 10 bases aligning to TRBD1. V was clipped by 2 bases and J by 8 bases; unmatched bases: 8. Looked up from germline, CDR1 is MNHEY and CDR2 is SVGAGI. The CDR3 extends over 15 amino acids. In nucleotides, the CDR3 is TGTGCCAGCAGTTACGTGGGACAGGGGATTCAAGGCTACACCTTC. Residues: CASSYVGQGIQGYTF.

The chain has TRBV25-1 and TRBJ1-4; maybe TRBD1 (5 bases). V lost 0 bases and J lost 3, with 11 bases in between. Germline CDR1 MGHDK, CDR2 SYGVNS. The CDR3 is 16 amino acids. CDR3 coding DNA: TGTGCCAGCAGTGAATACCCGACAGTGGCTAATGAAAAACTGTTTTTT. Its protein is CASSEYPTVANEKLFF.

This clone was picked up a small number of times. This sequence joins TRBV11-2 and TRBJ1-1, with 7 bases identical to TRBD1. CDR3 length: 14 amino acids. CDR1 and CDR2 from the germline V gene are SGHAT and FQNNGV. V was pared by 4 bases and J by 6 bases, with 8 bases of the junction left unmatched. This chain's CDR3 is CASSSVDRHPEAFF. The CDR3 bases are TGTGCCAGCAGCTCGGTGGACAGGCACCCTGAAGCTTTCTTT.